This TCR beta chain was sequenced for a study of shared clonotypes between healthy human individuals. General observations from the study: A handful of donors shared around 5.1% of their naive CD4 clonotypes.

A roughly 220 ng quantity of DNA, 30,000 to 35,000 T cell genomes, went into the sorted-subset replicate PCRs. This table comes from immunoSEQ multiplex PCR, and its TCRdb copy is limited to in-frame clones, with some not included. The sample shows some 2,000,000 clones, around 96% of them seen only once. The CDR3 runs 14 residues. The germline V gene encodes CDR1 LNHDA and CDR2 SQIVND (reference sequence). Trimming stripped 3 bases from V and 5 bases from J, with 14 bases between. Positively selected for CCR7, the CD45RO-negative cells used as naive CD8 cells excluded terminally differentiated effector memory CD45RA+ cells. In the case of this clone: Antigen: not known.

This sequence originates from a man younger than 30 in good health. J is TRBJ2-7 and V is TRBV19, with D tentatively TRBD2 (6 bases). The sequenced sample consisted of naive CD8+ T cells sorted from blood. The CDR3 nucleotides read TGTGCCAGTAGTATCATGGGGGGTTGGGACGAGCAGTACTTC. Its translation: CASSIMGGWDEQYF.